The 16 T cell receptor beta chains below all came from one sample that was sequenced in a study of control samples from healthy donors and cancer patients. Method: immunoSEQ multiplex PCR; TCRdb's copy keeps in-frame clones and lacks some. This sample carries 65,000 to 90,000 clones, approximately 94% of them seen once, and the ten largest clones take 2.8%. Sequences were obtained from blood. The receptor source for this set is a woman aged 30 to 39 in good health.

V and J are TRBV28 and TRBJ2-7, with TRBD2 matching over 7 bases. CDR3 length: 14 amino acids. CDR1 and CDR2 (germline): MDHEN, SYDVKM. J lost 4 bases, V lost 4 bases, and 7 bases had no gene match. CDR3 in amino acids: CASSWGGSKYEQYF. The CDR3 DNA sequence: TGTGCCAGCAGTTGGGGAGGGAGCAAGTACGAGCAGTACTTC.

With respect to this clone: Different DNA sequences within this sample yield the same CDR3. V is TRBV6-5 and J is TRBJ1-1; a possible D gene is TRBD1 (6 bases). The CDR3 covers 11 residues. Germline V lookup: CDR1 MNHEY, CDR2 SVGAGI. The V and J ends lost 6 bases and 8 bases respectively, with 10 bases between them. The CDR3 region is CASSSGTEAFF. CDR3 coding DNA: TGTGCCAGCAGCTCCGGGACAGAAGCTTTCTTT.

The chain combines TRBV20-1 with TRBJ1-2; a weak D match, TRBD1 (5 bases). Germline loops: CDR1 DFQATT, CDR2 SNEGSKA (reference sequence). Trimming stripped 3 bases from V and 5 bases from J, with 16 bases between. The CDR3 covers 14 residues. The CDR3 here is CSASWGGNGYGYTF. CDR3 sequence (DNA): TGCAGTGCTAGTTGGGGGGGTAATGGGTATGGCTACACCTTC.

V gene TRBV7-8 combines with J gene TRBJ2-1; D possibly corresponds to TRBD2 (6 bases). The V gene's germline CDR1 is SGHVS and CDR2 FQNEAQ. This CDR3 is built from 17 residues. V was cut by 1 base and J by 0 bases, with 13 bases left in between. For the CDR3, the DNA is TGTGCCAGCAGCTTAGTCGGGTCGGGGGACTCCTACAATGAGCAGTTCTTC. It specifies CASSLVGSGDSYNEQFF.

The J gene is TRBJ2-5, the V gene TRBV11-2; D is unresolved. This CDR3 spans 15 amino acids. The ends were cut back, 0 bases at V and 7 bases at J, with 15 bases in the middle. Germline CDR1 SGHAT, CDR2 FQNNGV. The CDR3 region is CASSLEPKGSGTQYF. CDR3 nucleotides: TGTGCCAGCAGCTTAGAGCCAAAAGGGTCCGGGACCCAGTACTTC.

V and J are TRBV13 and TRBJ2-2, with D possibly being TRBD1 (7 bases). Germline CDR1 reads PRHDT; CDR2 reads FYEKMQ (reference sequence). The CDR3 runs to 14 residues. V gave up 3 bases and J gave up 7 bases, with 12 bases separating them. CDR3: CASSLEGAGGELFF. The DNA for the CDR3 is TGTGCCAGCAGCTTGGAGGGGGCGGGCGGGGAGCTGTTTTTT.

The rearrangement links TRBV5-1 to TRBJ2-3; tentative D call: TRBD1 (6 bases). CDR3 length: 14 residues. The V gene lost 5 bases and the J gene lost 2 bases, with 12 bases spanning the gap. Germline-derived CDR1 and CDR2 are SGHRS and YFSETQ. The CDR3 nucleotides are TGCGCCAGCAGGACGGGACATCTCACAGATACGCAGTATTTT. This sequence encodes CASRTGHLTDTQYF.

CDR3 in amino acids: CSVAQSGQSGNTIYF. The CDR3 region has the DNA TGCAGCGTTGCCCAATCGGGGCAATCTGGAAACACCATATATTTT. This sequence joins TRBV29-1 and TRBJ1-3; maybe TRBD1 (5 bases). Trimming took 4 bases from V and 1 from J, leaving 14 bases between them. The CDR3 has 15 residues. Germline-derived CDR1 and CDR2 are SQVTM and ANQGSEA.

V is TRBV10-2 and J is TRBJ2-7; TRBD2 is a possible D gene (5 bases). Trimming removed 8 bases at V and 5 bases at J, with 10 bases between. The CDR3 runs 11 residues. Germline-derived CDR1 and CDR2 are WSHSY and SAAADI. For the CDR3, the DNA is TGCGCCAGCCCGAGGGTCCACGAGCAGTACGTC. This gives the protein CASPRVHEQYV.

The gene calls are TRBV6-5 and TRBJ1-1; the D is unclear. The CDR3 is 12 amino acids. With 7 bases removed from V and 4 bases from J, the gap between germline ends came to 10 bases. Germline-derived CDR1 and CDR2 are MNHEY and SVGAGI. CDR3 nucleotides: TGTGCCAGCAATAAAGGAGTCACTGAAGCTTTCTTT. Residues: CASNKGVTEAFF.

This rearrangement joins TRBV5-1 to TRBJ1-1; possible D gene TRBD1, 5 bases. CDR1 and CDR2 (germline): SGHRS, YFSETQ. V was trimmed by 0 bases and J by 6 bases, leaving 12 bases between them. The CDR3 totals 14 residues. CDR3 in DNA: TGCGCCAGCAGCTTGGATCCAGGGCTGCCTGAAGCTTTCTTT. This encodes CASSLDPGLPEAFF.

V is TRBV3-1 (or the pseudogene TRBV3-2) and J is TRBJ2-4; TRBD2 aligns across 9 bases. This CDR3 is built from 17 residues. The germline CDR1 and CDR2 sequences are LGHDT and YNNKEL (reference sequence). V shed 1 base and J 0 bases; nucleotides not matched to a gene: 4. The DNA of the CDR3 is TGTGCCAGCAGCCAAGTAGCGGGGGCGATAGCCAAAAACATTCAGTACTTC. Translating gives CASSQVAGAIAKNIQYF.

V is TRBV7-2 and J is TRBJ1-1; D ambiguous. The CDR3 sequence is 14 residues long. Looked up from germline, CDR1 is SGHTA and CDR2 is FQGNSA. V lost 5 bases and J lost 6, with 16 bases in between. The CDR3 sequence is CASSPEAVRAEAFF. The CDR3 DNA sequence: TGTGCCAGCAGCCCCGAGGCAGTTAGGGCTGAAGCTTTCTTT.

The chain couples TRBV2 to TRBJ1-3; 7 nucleotides align to TRBD1. Germline V gene data show CDR1 as SNHLY and CDR2 as FYNNEI. After removal of 6 bases from V and 2 bases from J, the junction contained 7 bases not matched to a gene. The CDR3 is made up of 15 amino acids. DNA for the CDR3: TGTGCCAGCAGCCCGGGACAGTTTGCTGGAAACACCATATATTTT. This codes for CASSPGQFAGNTIYF.

This clone has a single count. The chain has TRBV10-2 and TRBJ1-5; D remains ambiguous. The germline V and J ends were trimmed by 0 bases and 4 bases, with 7 bases remaining between them. The germline V gene encodes CDR1 WSHSY and CDR2 SAAADI. The CDR3 has 14 residues. CDR3 region: CASSESRRNQPQHF. In DNA, the CDR3 is TGCGCCAGCAGTGAGTCCCGACGGAATCAGCCCCAGCATTTT.

This clone has just a few counts. The chain couples TRBV9 to TRBJ1-2; maybe TRBD1 (6 bases). The V gene's germline CDR1 is SGDLS and CDR2 YYNGEE. The CDR3 extends over 15 amino acids. The V gene lost 4 bases and the J gene lost 8 bases, with 21 bases spanning the gap. This chain's CDR3 is CASSPSGMDGGGYTF. CDR3 in DNA: TGTGCCAGCAGCCCAAGTGGGATGGACGGGGGCGGCTACACCTTC.